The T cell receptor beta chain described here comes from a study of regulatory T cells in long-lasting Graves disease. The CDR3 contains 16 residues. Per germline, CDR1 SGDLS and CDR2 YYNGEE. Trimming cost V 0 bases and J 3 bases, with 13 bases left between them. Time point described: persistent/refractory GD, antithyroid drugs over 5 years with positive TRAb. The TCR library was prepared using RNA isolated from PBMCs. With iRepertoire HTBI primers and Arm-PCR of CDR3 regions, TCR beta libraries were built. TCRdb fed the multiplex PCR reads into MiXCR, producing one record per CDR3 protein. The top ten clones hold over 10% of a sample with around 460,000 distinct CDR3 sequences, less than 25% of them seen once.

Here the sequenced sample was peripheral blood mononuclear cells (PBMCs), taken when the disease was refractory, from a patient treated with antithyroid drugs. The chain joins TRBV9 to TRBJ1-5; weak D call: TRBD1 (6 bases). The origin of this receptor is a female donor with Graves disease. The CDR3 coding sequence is TGTGCCAGCAGCGTAGGGTCCGGGGGGGCCAATCAGCCCCAGCATTTT. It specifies CASSVGSGGANQPQHF.